This T cell receptor delta chain was retrieved from a study of delta chain sequences of gamma delta T cells (dated by TCRdb to 2017 to 2019). The germline V gene provides CDR1 TSWWSYY and CDR2 QGS. V has 5 bases trimmed and J has 4 bases trimmed; junction bases matching no gene number 28. Counted from cysteine to phenylalanine, this CDR3 has 23 amino acids. The entry retains the CDR3 DNA only, 69 bases that are in frame from base 1. Libraries were built with 5' RACE. The run used an Illumina MiSeq. With CATT, TCRdb called clones again from the public reads; duplicate DNA rows were later joined. The sample table contains more than 2,500 delta-chain clones; only one count was recorded for under 7.5% of them. The ten top clones hold approximately 49% of the sample. This clone has a handful of counts. Which antigen it targets is not known. The protein in TCRdb stems from a much larger clone and differs at residue 15 from this DNA's translation, likely a read error; here the protein is translated from the DNA.

This sequence originates from a human donor in good health. Recombination linked TRDV1 to TRDJ1, with 13 bases in between that match TRDD3. Sequencing was performed on either unsorted cells or a sorted T cell fraction (not recorded which). The DNA is as follows: TGTGCTCTTGGGACTACTTCCTATTCATACTGGGGGATACGCCGGAGTGGGGGCGATAAACTCATCTTT. Its protein is CALGTTSYSYWGIRRSGGDKLIF.